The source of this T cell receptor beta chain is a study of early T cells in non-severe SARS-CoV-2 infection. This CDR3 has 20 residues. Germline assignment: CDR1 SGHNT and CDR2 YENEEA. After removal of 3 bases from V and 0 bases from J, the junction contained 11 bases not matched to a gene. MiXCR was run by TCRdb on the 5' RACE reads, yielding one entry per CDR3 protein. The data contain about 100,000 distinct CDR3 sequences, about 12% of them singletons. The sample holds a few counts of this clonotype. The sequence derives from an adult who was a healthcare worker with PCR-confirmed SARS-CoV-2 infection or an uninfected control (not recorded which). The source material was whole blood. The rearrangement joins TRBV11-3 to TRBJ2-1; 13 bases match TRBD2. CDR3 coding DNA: TGTGCCAGCAGCTTTCCAGGGGGGACTAGCGGGAAGAGCTCCTACAATGAGCAGTTCTTC. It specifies CASSFPGGTSGKSSYNEQFF.